The 10 T cell receptor beta chains given below trace back to one sample, sequenced in a study of cytomegalovirus exposure and HLA in healthy donors. Use of 60 Vbeta and 13 Jbeta primers characterized the PCR. Sequenced by immunoSEQ multiplex PCR; TCRdb stores in-frame clones only, minus some. The sample carries around 100,000 clones, around 80% recorded once. What was sequenced was PBMCs. The receptor source for this set is a male donor in good health and CMV-seropositive.

The genes are TRBV14 and TRBJ1-1, with D unclear. Trimming pared 5 bases from V and 1 base from J, leaving 8 bases between. The germline CDR1 and CDR2 sequences are SGHDN and FVKESK. The CDR3 totals 13 residues. The chain's CDR3 is CASSGHQNTEAFF. CDR3 nucleotide sequence: TGTGCCAGCAGCGGGCATCAGAACACTGAAGCTTTCTTT.

The chain is built from TRBV4-2 and TRBJ2-3, with 11 bases fitting TRBD2. Germline values: CDR1 LGHNA, CDR2 YNFKEQ. J lost 2 bases, V lost 3 bases, and 7 bases had no gene match. The CDR3 extends over 17 amino acids. The DNA for the CDR3 is TGTGCCAGCAGCCATGTTGGGACTAGCGGACCCACAGATACGCAGTATTTT. Encoded protein: CASSHVGTSGPTDTQYF.

The sample holds one count of this clone. The V and J genes are TRBV9 and TRBJ2-3; 15 bases line up with TRBD2. Per the germline V gene, CDR1 is SGDLS and CDR2 is YYNGEE. Trimming at V came to 2 bases and at J to 4 bases, leaving 5 bases not matched to a gene. CDR3 length: 17 residues. DNA for the CDR3: TGTGCCAGCAGCGTCGGACTAGCGGGAGGGCCGTCAGATACGCAGTATTTT. It yields the protein CASSVGLAGGPSDTQYF.

The chain recombines TRBV30 with TRBJ2-7, with 8 bases aligning to TRBD2. Trimming removed 1 base from V and 6 bases from J; junction bases left unmatched: 5. CDR1 GTSNPN and CDR2 SVGIG come from the germline V gene (reference sequence). The CDR3 has 13 residues. CDR3: CAWSAREAGEQYF. CDR3 bases: TGTGCCTGGAGTGCGCGGGAGGCCGGCGAGCAGTACTTC.

This clone occurred a few times. The rearrangement joins TRBV6-1 to TRBJ1-4; 8 bases fit TRBD1. The CDR3 has 16 amino acids. Losses at the gene ends were 4 bases for V and 3 bases for J; bases not matched to a gene: 7. Germline V CDR1 and CDR2: MNHNS, SASEGT. CDR3: CASSVRTGSANEKLFF. CDR3 nucleotide sequence: TGTGCCAGCAGTGTCCGGACAGGGAGTGCTAATGAAAAACTGTTTTTT.

This clone occurred a few times. The chain combines TRBV5-1 with TRBJ2-1, with TRBD2 matching 12 bases. With V trimmed by 3 bases and J by 6 bases, 4 bases remained unmatched. This CDR3 region has 15 residues. Germline-derived CDR1 and CDR2 are SGHRS and YFSETQ. The CDR3, as DNA: TGCGCCAGCAGCTCTGGACTAGCGGGAACCAATGAGCAGTTCTTC. Translated: CASSSGLAGTNEQFF.

The chain combines TRBV15 with TRBJ2-7, with a possible D match to TRBD1 (5 bases). This CDR3 is 15 amino acids long. V lost 4 bases and J 3 bases, leaving 16 bases between the germline ends. Germline CDR1 and CDR2: LNHNV and YYDKDF (reference sequence). CDR3 nucleotides: TGTGCCACCAGCAAAAAGGGGCAGGCGAGCTACGAGCAGTACTTC. It specifies CATSKKGQASYEQYF.

This chain joins TRBV9 and TRBJ2-7; no firm D call. The CDR3 has 15 amino acids. V lost 0 bases and J 1 base, leaving 11 bases between the germline ends. Germline CDR1 SGDLS, CDR2 YYNGEE. The CDR3 DNA reads as TGTGCCAGCAGCGTAGGAGCGCTGGCATCCTACGAGCAGTACTTC. Amino acid sequence: CASSVGALASYEQYF.

The chain recombines TRBV4-2 with TRBJ1-1; TRBD1 agrees at 9 bases. CDR1 and CDR2 from the germline V gene are LGHNA and YNFKEQ. The CDR3 covers 16 residues. The trim removed 6 bases at V and 1 base at J, leaving 9 bases unmatched. This chain's CDR3 is CASRLGTGPSNTEAFF. In DNA, the CDR3 is TGTGCCAGCAGACTAGGGACAGGGCCTTCGAACACTGAAGCTTTCTTT.

This sequence joins TRBV7-2 and TRBJ1-1; the match to TRBD1 covers 8 bases. Germline loops: CDR1 SGHTA, CDR2 FQGNSA. The CDR3 spans 15 residues. Trimming removed 1 base from V and 0 bases from J; junction bases left unmatched: 1. The CDR3 DNA sequence: TGTGCCAGCAGCTTAGTGGGACAGGTGAACACTGAAGCTTTCTTT. Its translation: CASSLVGQVNTEAFF.